These 6 T cell receptor beta chains came from one sample sequenced in a study of T-cell memory formation after mild COVID-19. TCRdb fed the 5' RACE reads into MiXCR, producing one record per CDR3 protein. The table includes 550,000 to 650,000 distinct CDR3 sequences, approximately 15% detected once. Sequencing used PBMCs or a T cell subset sorted from them (not recorded which). Every receptor here comes from an adult woman who had mild COVID-19 (a few samples of this study predate the infection). Cell type and time point are not known.

This clonotype was counted a few times. The V and J genes are TRBV12-3 or TRBV12-4 and TRBJ2-3; no clear D. V dropped 6 bases and J dropped 8 bases, with 24 bases sitting between them. The CDR3 is 16 amino acids. This chain's CDR3 is CASSTTTSTWFGTQYF. The CDR3 DNA reads as TGTGCCAGCAGCACCACTACGTCGACTTGGTTTGGTACGCAGTATTTT.

V usage is TRBV7-9 and J usage is TRBJ1-4; TRBD1 matches at 7 bases. CDR1 SEHNR and CDR2 FQNEAQ come from the germline V gene (reference sequence). The CDR3 runs to 15 residues. With V trimmed by 7 bases and J by 4 bases, 9 bases remained unmatched. This CDR3 reads CASKRGQAINEKLFF. CDR3 DNA: TGTGCCAGCAAACGAGGACAGGCGATTAATGAAAAACTGTTTTTT.

This sequence joins TRBV6-6 and TRBJ2-1; 7 bases match TRBD2. V lost 5 bases and J lost 9; bases outside the gene matches: 7. The length of the CDR3 is 13 residues. The germline V gene has CDR1 MNHNY and CDR2 SVGAGI (reference sequence). This chain's CDR3 is CASSGRESGEQFF. The CDR3 DNA is TGTGCCAGCAGTGGGCGGGAGTCTGGTGAGCAGTTCTTC.

V and J are TRBV3-1 and TRBJ1-5, with D unresolved. V was pared by 4 bases and J by 6 bases, with 7 bases between. The germline V gene has CDR1 LGHDT and CDR2 YNNKEL (reference sequence). The CDR3 sequence is 12 residues long. CDR3: CASSPHGQPQHF. The CDR3 region has the DNA TGTGCCAGCAGCCCCCATGGTCAGCCCCAGCATTTT.

In this sample, this clonotype turned up many times. V is TRBV6-2 or TRBV6-3 and J is TRBJ2-2, with 9 bases matching TRBD2. CDR1 is MNHEY, CDR2 SVGEGT, per germline. The CDR3 sequence is 15 residues long. J lost 1 base, V lost 4 bases, and 1 base had no gene match. The chain's CDR3 is CASSFSGGNTGELFF. As DNA, the CDR3 is TGTGCCAGCAGTTTTAGCGGGGGGAACACCGGGGAGCTGTTTTTT.

Points on this clonotype: The CDR3 does not close with the conserved phenylalanine or tryptophan, likely indicating a read error. This CDR3 is CASSSPGPARGGYTL. The DNA of the CDR3 is TGTGCCAGCAGCAGTCCGGGACCAGCTCGCGGTGGCTACACCTTA. The rearrangement links TRBV7-6 to TRBJ1-2; TRBD1 might be the D (5 bases). CDR3 length: 15 residues. Trimming took 5 bases from V and 7 from J, leaving 20 bases between them. Germline V gene data show CDR1 as SGHVS and CDR2 as FNYEAQ.